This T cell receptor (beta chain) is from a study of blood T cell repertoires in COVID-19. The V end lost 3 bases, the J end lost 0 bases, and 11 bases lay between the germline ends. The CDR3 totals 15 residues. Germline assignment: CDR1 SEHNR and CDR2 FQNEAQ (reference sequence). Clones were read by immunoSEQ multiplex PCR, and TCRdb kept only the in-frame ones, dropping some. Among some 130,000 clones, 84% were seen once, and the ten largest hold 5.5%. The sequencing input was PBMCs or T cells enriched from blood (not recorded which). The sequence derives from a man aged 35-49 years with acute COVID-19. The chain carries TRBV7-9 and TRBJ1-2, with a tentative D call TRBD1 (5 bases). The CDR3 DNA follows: TGTGCCAGCAGCTTCGGGTCCAGGGCTAACTATGGCTACACCTTC. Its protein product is CASSFGSRANYGYTF.